The entry that follows covers one T cell receptor beta chain sequence. The antigen is not known. This record belongs to a study of OX40 agonist ivuxolimab in advanced cancers. Study-level results: Among the lowest levels of clonal expansion were found in partial responders at 0.1-3.0 mg/kg.

Profiled with immunoSEQ multiplex PCR; TCRdb holds only in-frame clones, not every one. Here the sample spans more than 20,000 clones, 70% to 80% being singletons. This CDR3 region has 14 residues. Germline V gives CDR1 MNHEY, CDR2 SVGAGI. Trimming stripped 2 bases from V and 1 base from J, with 8 bases between. This TCR came from an adult with an advanced solid tumor such as melanoma, head and neck, liver or kidney cancer. The sequencing used CD4+ or CD8+ T cells sorted from blood, collected in a trial of the OX40 agonist ivuxolimab. This chain uses TRBV6-5 with TRBJ2-5; either TRBD1 or TRBD2 may fit D (5 bases each). CDR3 bases: TGTGCCAGCAGTTACGTGGGACCCCAAGAGACCCAGTACTTC. Translation: CASSYVGPQETQYF.